Sequencing of this TCR beta chain was carried out in a study of beta chain features in type 1 diabetes. Overall study results and limits: TCRB repertoires of naive, central memory and Treg cells appeared more similar among patients than among healthy donors. The question left open here concerned HLA type influencing TCRB rearrangement.

Since all of the isolated RNA was reverse transcribed, expressed TCRB transcripts were what got sequenced. Assay used: immunoSEQ multiplex PCR; TCRdb lists only in-frame clones, some missing. The data show fewer than 250,000 clones, 14% seen once. This clone came up a few times. Its antigen is currently unknown. The CDR3 consists of 16 residues. Trimming at V came to 4 bases and at J to 3 bases, leaving 8 bases not matched to a gene. Germline V gene lookup returns CDR1 SGDLS and CDR2 YYNGEE. Each donor gave one heparinised blood draw averaging about 116 mL. The receptor was derived from a woman aged 35 to 49 in good health. Input material: naive CD4+ T cells from blood. The chain uses TRBV9 and TRBJ2-2; 8 bases are shared with TRBD2. DNA for the CDR3: TGTGCCAGCAGCCCCGGGGGGGGCAAATACACCGGGGAGCTGTTTTTT. The encoded protein is CASSPGGGKYTGELFF.